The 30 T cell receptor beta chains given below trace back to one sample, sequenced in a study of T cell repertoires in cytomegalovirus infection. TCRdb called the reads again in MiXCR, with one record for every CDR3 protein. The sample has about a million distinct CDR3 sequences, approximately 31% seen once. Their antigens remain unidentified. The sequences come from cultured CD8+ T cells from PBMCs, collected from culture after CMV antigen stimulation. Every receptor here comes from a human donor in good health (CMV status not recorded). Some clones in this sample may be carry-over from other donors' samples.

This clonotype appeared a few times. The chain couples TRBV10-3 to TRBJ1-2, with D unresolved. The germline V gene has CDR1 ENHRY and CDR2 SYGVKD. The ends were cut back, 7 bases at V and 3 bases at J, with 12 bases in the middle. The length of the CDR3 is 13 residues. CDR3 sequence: CAINNPGYYGYTF. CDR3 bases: TGTGCCATCAACAATCCGGGCTACTATGGCTACACCTTC.

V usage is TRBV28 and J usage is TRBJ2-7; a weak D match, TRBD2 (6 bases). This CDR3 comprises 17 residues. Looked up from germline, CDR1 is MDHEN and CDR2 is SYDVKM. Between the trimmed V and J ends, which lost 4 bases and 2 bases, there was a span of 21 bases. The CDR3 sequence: CASSSKGRSSATYEQYV. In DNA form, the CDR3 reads TGTGCCAGCAGTTCGAAGGGGAGGTCGTCGGCAACCTACGAGCAGTACGTC.

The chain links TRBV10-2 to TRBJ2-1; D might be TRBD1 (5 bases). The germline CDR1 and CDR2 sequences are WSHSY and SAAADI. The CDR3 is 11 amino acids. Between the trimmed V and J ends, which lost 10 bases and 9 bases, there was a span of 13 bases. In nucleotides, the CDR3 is TGCGCCATTTTCCAGGGTTCTGAGCAGTTCTTC. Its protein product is CAIFQGSEQFF.

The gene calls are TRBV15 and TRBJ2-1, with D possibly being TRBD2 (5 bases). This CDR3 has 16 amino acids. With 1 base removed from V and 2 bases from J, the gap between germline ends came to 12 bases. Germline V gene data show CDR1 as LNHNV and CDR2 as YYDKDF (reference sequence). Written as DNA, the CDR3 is TGTGCCACCAGCAGAGCCGGGGTAGTGGCCTACAATGAGCAGTTCTTC. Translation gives CATSRAGVVAYNEQFF. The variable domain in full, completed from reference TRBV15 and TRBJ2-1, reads DAMVIQNPRYQVTQFGKPVTLSCSQTLNHNVMYWYQQKSSQAPKLLFHYYDKDFNNEADTPDNFQSRRPNTSFCFLDIRSPGLGDTAMYLCATSRAGVVAYNEQFFGPGTRLTVL.

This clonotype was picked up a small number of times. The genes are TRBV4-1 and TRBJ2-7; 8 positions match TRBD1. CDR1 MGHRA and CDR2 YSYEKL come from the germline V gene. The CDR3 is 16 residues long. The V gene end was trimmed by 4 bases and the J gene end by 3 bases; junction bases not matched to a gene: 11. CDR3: CASSPIRTGPGYEQYF. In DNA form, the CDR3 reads TGCGCCAGCAGCCCCATCCGGACAGGGCCGGGCTACGAGCAGTACTTC.

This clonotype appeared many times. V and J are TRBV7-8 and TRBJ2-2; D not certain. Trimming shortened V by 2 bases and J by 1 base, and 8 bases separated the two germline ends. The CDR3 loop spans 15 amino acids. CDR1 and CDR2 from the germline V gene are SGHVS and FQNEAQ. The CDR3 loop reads CASSLWTGNTGELFF. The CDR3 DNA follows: TGTGCCAGCAGCTTATGGACGGGGAACACCGGGGAGCTGTTTTTT.

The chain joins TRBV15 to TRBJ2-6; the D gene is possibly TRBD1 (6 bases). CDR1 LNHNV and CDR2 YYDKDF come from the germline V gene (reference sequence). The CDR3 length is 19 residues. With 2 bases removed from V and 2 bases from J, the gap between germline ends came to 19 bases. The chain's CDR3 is CATSRFYRVSGTGANVLTF. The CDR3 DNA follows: TGTGCCACCAGCAGATTTTACAGGGTATCAGGGACTGGGGCCAACGTCCTGACTTTC.

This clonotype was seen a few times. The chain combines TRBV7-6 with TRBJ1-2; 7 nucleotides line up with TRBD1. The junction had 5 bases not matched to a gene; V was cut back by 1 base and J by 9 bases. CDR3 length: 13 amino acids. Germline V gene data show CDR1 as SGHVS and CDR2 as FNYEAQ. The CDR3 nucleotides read TGTGCCAGCAGCTTAGAACAGGGGTCTAGCTACACCTTC. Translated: CASSLEQGSSYTF. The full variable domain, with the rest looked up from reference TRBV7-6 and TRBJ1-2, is GAGVSQSPRYKVTKRGQDVALRCDPISGHVSLYWYRQALGQGPEFLTYFNYEAQQDKSGLPNDRFSAERPEGSISTLTIQRTEQRDSAMYRCASSLEQGSSYTFGSGTRLTVV.

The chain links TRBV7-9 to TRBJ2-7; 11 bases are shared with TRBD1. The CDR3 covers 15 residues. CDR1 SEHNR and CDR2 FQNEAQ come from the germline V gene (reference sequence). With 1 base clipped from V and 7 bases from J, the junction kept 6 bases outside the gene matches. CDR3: CASSLVGQGASEQYF. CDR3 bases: TGTGCCAGCAGCTTAGTAGGACAGGGGGCGAGTGAGCAGTACTTC.

CDR3 bases: TGTGCCAGCAGCTTAGCAGAAACTAGAGATACGCAGTATTTT. This translates into CASSLAETRDTQYF. The chain is built from TRBV7-9 and TRBJ2-3, with D tentatively TRBD2 (5 bases). In germline, CDR1 is SEHNR, CDR2 FQNEAQ (reference sequence). CDR3 length equals 14 residues. Between the trimmed V and J ends, which lost 0 bases and 5 bases, there was a span of 9 bases.

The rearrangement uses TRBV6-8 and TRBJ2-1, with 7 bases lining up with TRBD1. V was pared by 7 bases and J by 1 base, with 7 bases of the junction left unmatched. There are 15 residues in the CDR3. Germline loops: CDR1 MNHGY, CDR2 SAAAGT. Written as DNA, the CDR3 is TGTGCCAGCAAGAGACAGGGTTTGTCCTACAATGAGCAGTTCTTC. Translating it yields CASKRQGLSYNEQFF.

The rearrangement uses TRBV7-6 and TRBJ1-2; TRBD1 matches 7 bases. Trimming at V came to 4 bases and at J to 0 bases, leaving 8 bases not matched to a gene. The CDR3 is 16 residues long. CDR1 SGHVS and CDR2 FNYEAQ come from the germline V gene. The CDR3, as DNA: TGTGCCAGCAGCTCCTCCAGACAGGGAGCTAACTATGGCTACACCTTC. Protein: CASSSSRQGANYGYTF.

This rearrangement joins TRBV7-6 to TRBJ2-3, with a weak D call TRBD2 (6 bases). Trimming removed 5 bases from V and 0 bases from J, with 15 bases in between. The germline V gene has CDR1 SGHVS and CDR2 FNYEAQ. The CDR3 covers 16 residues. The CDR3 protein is CASSRRAHPSTDTQYF. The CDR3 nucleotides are TGTGCCAGCAGCAGGAGGGCACACCCTAGCACAGATACGCAGTATTTT.

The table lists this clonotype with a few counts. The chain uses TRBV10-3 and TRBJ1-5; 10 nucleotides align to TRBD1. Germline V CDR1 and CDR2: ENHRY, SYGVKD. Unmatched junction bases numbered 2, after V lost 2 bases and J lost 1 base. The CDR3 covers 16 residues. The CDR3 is CAISETDRGSNQPQHF. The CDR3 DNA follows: TGTGCCATCAGTGAGACGGACAGGGGGAGCAATCAGCCCCAGCATTTT.

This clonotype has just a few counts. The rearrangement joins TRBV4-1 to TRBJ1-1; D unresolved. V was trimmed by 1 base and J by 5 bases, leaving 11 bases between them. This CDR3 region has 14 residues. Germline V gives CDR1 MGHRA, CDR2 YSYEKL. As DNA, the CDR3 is TGCGCCAGCAGCCAAGTGGGCCAAGGGACTGAAGCTTTCTTT. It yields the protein CASSQVGQGTEAFF.

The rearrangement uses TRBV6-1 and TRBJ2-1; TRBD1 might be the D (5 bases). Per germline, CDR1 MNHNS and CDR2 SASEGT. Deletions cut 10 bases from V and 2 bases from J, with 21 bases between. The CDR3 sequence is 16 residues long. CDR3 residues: CANNPFYQGTYNEQFF. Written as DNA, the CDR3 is TGTGCCAACAATCCCTTTTACCAGGGCACCTACAATGAGCAGTTCTTC.

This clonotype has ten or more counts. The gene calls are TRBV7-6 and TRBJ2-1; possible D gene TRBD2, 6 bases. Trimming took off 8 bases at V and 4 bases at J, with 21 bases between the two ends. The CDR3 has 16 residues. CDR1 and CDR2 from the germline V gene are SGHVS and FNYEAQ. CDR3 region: CASRSGKGLTYNEQFF. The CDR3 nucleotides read TGTGCCAGCCGGTCAGGAAAGGGACTGACTTACAATGAGCAGTTCTTC.

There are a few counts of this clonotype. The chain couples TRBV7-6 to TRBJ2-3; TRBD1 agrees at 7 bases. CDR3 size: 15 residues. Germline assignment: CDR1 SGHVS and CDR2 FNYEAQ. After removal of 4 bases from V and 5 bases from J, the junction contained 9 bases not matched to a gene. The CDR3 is CASSSTTGWGDTQYF. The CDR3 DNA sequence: TGTGCCAGCAGCTCCACGACAGGGTGGGGAGATACGCAGTATTTT.

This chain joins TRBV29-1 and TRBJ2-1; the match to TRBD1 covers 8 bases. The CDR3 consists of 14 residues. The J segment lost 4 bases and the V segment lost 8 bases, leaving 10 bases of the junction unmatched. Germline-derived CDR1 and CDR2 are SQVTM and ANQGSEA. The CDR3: CSISGQGRYNEQFF. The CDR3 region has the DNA TGCAGCATATCCGGACAGGGTCGGTACAATGAGCAGTTCTTC.

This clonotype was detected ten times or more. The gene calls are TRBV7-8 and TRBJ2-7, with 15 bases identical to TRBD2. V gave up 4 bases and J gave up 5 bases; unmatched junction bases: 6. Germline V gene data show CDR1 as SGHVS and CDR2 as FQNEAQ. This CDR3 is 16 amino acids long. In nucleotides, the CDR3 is TGTGCCAGCAGCTCCGGGACTAGCGGGGGGCTGGACGAGCAGTACTTC. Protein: CASSSGTSGGLDEQYF.

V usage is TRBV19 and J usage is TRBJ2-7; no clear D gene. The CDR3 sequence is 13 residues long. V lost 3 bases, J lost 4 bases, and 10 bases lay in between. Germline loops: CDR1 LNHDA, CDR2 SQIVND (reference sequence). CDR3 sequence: CASSIGDRYEQYF. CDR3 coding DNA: TGTGCCAGTAGTATTGGGGATAGGTACGAGCAGTACTTC.

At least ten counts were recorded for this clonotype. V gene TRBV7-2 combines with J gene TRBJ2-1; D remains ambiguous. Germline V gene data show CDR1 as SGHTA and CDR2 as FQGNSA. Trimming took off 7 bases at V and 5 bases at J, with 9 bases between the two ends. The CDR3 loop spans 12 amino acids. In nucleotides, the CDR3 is TGTGCCAGCACCTGGCTACACAATGAGCAGTTCTTC. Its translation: CASTWLHNEQFF.

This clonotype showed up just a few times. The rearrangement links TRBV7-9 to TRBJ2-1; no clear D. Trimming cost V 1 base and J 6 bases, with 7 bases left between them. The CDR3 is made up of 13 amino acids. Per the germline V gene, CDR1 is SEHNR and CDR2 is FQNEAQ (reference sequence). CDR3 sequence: CASSLVILNEQFF. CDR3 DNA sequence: TGTGCCAGCAGCTTAGTCATCCTCAATGAGCAGTTCTTC.

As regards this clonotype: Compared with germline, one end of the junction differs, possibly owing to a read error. The CDR3 protein is CVSRNGTLYGYTF. The DNA for the CDR3 is TGTGTCAGCAGAAACGGAACCCTCTATGGCTACACCTTC. This rearrangement joins TRBV9 to TRBJ1-2; no clear D. Per germline, CDR1 SGDLS and CDR2 YYNGEE. The CDR3 contains 13 residues.

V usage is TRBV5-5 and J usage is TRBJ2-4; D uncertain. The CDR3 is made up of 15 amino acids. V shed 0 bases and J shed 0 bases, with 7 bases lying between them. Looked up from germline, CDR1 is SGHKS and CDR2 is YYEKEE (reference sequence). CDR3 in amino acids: CASSLVGLAKNIQYF. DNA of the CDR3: TGTGCCAGCAGCTTGGTCGGCCTAGCCAAAAACATTCAGTACTTC. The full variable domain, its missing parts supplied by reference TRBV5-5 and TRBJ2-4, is DAGVTQSPTHLIKTRGQQVTLRCSPISGHKSVSWYQQVLGQGPQFIFQYYEKEERGRGNFPDRFSARQFPNYSSELNVNALLLGDSALYLCASSLVGLAKNIQYFGAGTRLSVL.

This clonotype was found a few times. This CDR3 is CASSGSRGSGTEAFF. Here the CDR3 DNA reads TGTGCCAGCAGCGGTTCTAGGGGCTCAGGAACTGAAGCTTTCTTT. This rearrangement joins TRBV7-9 to TRBJ1-1; TRBD1 is a possible D gene (5 bases). The CDR3 contains 15 residues. The V gene's germline CDR1 is SEHNR and CDR2 FQNEAQ (reference sequence). Trimming took 5 bases from V and 5 from J, leaving 18 bases between them.

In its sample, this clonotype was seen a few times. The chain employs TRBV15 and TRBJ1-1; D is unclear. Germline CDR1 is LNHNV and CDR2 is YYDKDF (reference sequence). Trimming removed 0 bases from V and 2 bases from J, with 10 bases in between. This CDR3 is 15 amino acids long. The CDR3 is CATSRDRAANTEAFF. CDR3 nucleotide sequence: TGTGCCACCAGCAGAGATAGGGCAGCAAACACTGAAGCTTTCTTT.

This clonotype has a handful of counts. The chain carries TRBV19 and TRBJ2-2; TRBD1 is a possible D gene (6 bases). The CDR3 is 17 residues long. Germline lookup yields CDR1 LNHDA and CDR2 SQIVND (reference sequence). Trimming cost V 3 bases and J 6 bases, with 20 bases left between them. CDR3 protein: CASSIRTVKSRAGELFF. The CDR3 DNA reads TGTGCCAGTAGTATTAGGACAGTAAAGTCGCGGGCCGGGGAGCTGTTTTTT.

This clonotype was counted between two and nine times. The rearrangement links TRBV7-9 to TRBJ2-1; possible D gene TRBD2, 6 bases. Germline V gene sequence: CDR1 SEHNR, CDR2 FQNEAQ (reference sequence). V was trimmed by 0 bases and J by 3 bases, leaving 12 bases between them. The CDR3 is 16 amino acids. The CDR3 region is CASSLAAGPVYNEQFF. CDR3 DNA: TGTGCCAGCAGCTTAGCGGCGGGGCCGGTCTACAATGAGCAGTTCTTC.

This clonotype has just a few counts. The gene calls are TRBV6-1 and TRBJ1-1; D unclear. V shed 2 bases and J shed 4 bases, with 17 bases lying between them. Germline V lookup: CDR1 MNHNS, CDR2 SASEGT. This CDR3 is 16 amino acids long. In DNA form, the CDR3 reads TGTGCCAGCAGTGAATTGGGAGGGCGGCTGGGCACTGAAGCTTTCTTT. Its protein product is CASSELGGRLGTEAFF.